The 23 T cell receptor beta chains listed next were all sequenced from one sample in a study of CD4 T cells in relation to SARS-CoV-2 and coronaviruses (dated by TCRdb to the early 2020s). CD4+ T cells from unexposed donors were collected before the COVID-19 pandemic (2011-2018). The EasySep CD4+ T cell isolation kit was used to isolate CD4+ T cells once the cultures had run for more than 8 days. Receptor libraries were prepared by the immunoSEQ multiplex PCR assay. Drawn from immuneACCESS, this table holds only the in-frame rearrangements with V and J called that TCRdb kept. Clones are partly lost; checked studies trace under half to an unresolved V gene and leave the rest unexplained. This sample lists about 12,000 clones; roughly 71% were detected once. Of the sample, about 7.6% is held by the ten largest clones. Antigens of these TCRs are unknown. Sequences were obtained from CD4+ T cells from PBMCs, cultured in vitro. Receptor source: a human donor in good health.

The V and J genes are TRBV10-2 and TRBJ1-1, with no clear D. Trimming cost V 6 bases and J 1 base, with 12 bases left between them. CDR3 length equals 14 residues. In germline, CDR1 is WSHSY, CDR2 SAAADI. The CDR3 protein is CASRTGNWNTEAFF. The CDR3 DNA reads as TGCGCCAGCAGGACGGGGAACTGGAACACTGAAGCTTTCTTT.

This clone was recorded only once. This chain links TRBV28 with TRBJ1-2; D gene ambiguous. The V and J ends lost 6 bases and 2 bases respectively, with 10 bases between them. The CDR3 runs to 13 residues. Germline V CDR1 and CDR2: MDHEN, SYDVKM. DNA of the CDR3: TGTGCCAGCAGACGTGACGGAAACTATGGCTACACCTTC. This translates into CASRRDGNYGYTF.

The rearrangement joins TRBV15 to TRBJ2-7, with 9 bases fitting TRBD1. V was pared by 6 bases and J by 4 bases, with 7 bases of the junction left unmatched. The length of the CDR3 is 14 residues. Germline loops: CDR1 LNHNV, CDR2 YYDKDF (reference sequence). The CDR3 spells CATRNTGGRYEQYF. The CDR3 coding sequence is TGTGCCACCAGGAATACAGGGGGCAGATACGAGCAGTACTTC.

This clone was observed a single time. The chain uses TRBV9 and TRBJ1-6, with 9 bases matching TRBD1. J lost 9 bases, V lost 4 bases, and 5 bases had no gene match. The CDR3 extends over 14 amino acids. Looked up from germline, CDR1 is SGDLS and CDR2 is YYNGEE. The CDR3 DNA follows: TGTGCCAGCAGCACTGGGACAGGGAGTTCACCCCTCCACTTT. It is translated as CASSTGTGSSPLHF.

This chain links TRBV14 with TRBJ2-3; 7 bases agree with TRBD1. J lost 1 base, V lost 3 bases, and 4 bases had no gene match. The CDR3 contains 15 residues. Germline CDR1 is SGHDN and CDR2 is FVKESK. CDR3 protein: CASSQTGWGTDTQYF. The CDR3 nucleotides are TGTGCCAGCAGCCAGACAGGGTGGGGCACAGATACGCAGTATTTT.

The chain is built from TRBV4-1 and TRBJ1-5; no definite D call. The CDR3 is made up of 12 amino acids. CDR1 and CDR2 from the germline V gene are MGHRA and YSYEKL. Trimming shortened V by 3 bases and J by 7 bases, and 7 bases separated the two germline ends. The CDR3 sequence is CASSHGEQPQHF. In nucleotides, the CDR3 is TGCGCCAGCAGCCACGGGGAACAGCCCCAGCATTTT.

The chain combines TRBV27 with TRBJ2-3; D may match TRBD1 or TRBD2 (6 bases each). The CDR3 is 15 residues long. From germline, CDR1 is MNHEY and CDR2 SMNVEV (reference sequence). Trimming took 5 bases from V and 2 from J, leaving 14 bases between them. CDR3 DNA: TGTGCCAGCAGTCTGAGGGGGACTTCCACAGATACGCAGTATTTT. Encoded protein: CASSLRGTSTDTQYF.

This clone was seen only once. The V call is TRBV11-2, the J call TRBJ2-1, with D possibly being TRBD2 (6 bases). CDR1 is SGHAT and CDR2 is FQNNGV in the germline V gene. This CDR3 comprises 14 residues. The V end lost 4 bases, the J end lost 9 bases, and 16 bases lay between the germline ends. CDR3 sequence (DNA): TGTGCCAGCAGCTGGGGGGTGGGGAGTGGTGAGCAGTTCTTC. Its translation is CASSWGVGSGEQFF.

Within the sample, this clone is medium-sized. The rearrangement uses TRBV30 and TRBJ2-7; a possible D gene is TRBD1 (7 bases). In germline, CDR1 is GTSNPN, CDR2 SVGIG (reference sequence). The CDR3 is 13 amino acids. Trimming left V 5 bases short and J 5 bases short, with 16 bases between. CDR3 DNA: TGTGCCTGGGGCCGACAGGGACTCCACGAGCAGTACTTC. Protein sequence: CAWGRQGLHEQYF.

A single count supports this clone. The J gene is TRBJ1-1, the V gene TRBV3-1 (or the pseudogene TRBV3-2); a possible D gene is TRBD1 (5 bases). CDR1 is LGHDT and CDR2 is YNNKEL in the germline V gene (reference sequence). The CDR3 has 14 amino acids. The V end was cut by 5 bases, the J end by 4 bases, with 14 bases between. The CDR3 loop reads CASSYGDLATEAFF. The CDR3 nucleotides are TGTGCCAGCAGCTATGGGGACTTAGCCACTGAAGCTTTCTTT.

The CDR3 reads CSGHTPPNEQFF. The CDR3 DNA reads TGCAGCGGACATACCCCCCCCAATGAGCAGTTCTTC. This rearrangement joins TRBV29-1 to TRBJ2-1; D not certain. CDR1 SQVTM and CDR2 ANQGSEA come from the germline V gene. The CDR3 has 12 amino acids. V was clipped by 7 bases and J by 6 bases, with 13 bases between them.

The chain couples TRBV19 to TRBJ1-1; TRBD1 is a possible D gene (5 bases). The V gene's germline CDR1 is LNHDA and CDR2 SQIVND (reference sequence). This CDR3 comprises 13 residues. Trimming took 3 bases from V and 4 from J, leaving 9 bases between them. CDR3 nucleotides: TGTGCCAGTAGTATCCCCGGGGGCACTGAAGCTTTCTTT. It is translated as CASSIPGGTEAFF.

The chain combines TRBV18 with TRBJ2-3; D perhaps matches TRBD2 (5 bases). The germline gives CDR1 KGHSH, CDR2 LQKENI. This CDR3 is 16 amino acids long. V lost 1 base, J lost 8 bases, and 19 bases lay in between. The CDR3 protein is CASSPLTSGVPVTQYF. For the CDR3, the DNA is TGTGCCAGCTCACCACTTACTAGTGGGGTTCCAGTTACGCAGTATTTT.

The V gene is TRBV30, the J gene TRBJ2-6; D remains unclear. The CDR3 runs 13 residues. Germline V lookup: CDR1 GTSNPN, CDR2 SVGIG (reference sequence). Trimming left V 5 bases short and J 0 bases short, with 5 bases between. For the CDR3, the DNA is TGTGCCTGGGGATACTCTGGGGCCAACGTCCTGACTTTC. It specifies CAWGYSGANVLTF.

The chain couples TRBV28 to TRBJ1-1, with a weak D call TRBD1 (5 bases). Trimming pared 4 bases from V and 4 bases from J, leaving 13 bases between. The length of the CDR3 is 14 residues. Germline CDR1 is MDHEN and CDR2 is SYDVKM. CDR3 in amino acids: CASSSRVFSTEAFF. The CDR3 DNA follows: TGTGCCAGCAGTTCCAGGGTATTTAGCACTGAAGCTTTCTTT.

CDR3 nucleotides: TGTGCCAGCAGCTTCAACTATGGCTACACCTTC. This encodes CASSFNYGYTF. The rearrangement uses TRBV5-5 and TRBJ1-2; D is uncertain. Germline V gene data show CDR1 as SGHKS and CDR2 as YYEKEE (reference sequence). The CDR3 contains 11 residues. Trimming took off 2 bases at V and 2 bases at J, with 1 base between the two ends. Full variable domain (missing parts from reference TRBV5-5 and TRBJ1-2): DAGVTQSPTHLIKTRGQQVTLRCSPISGHKSVSWYQQVLGQGPQFIFQYYEKEERGRGNFPDRFSARQFPNYSSELNVNALLLGDSALYLCASSFNYGYTFGSGTRLTVV.

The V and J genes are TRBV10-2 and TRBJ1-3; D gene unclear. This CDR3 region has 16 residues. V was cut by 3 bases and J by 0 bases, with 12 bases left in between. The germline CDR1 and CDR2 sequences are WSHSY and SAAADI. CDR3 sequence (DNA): TGCGCCAGCAGTGATTCCGTCCGGGACTCTGGAAACACCATATATTTT. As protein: CASSDSVRDSGNTIYF.

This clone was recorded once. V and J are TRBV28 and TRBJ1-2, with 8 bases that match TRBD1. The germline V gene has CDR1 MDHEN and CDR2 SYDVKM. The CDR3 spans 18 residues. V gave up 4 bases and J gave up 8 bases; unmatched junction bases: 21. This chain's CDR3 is CASSSITRGRQGAWGYTF. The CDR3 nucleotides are TGTGCCAGCAGTTCTATTACCAGGGGGCGGCAAGGGGCGTGGGGCTACACCTTC.

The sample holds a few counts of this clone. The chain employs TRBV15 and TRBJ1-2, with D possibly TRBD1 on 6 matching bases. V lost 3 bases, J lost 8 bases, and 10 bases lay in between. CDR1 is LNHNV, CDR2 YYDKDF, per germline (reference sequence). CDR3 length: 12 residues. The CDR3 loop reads CATSRDSQGYTF. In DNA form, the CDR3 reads TGTGCCACCAGCAGGGACAGCCAGGGCTACACCTTC.

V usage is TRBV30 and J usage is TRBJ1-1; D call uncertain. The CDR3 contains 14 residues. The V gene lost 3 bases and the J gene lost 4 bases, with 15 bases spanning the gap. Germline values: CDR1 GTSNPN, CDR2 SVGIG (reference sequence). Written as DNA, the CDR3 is TGTGCCTGGAGCCCCGGAGGGCCCGGCACTGAAGCTTTCTTT. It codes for CAWSPGGPGTEAFF.

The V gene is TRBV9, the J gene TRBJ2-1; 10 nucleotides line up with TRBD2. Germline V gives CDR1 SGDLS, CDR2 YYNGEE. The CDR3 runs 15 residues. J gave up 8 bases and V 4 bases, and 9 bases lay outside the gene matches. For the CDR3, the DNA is TGTGCCAGCAGCAGTTCTAGCGGGGGATGGGATGAGCAGTTCTTC. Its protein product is CASSSSSGGWDEQFF. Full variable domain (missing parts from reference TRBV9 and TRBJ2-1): DSGVTQTPKHLITATGQRVTLRCSPRSGDLSVYWYQQSLDQGLQFLIQYYNGEERAKGNILERFSAQQFPDLHSELNLSSLELGDSALYFCASSSSSGGWDEQFFGPGTRLTVL.

In DNA, the CDR3 is TGTGCCAGCAGCCCTCTGGACAGGAGAGTTATCGAAAAACTGTTTTTT. Protein sequence: CASSPLDRRVIEKLFF. The V and J genes are TRBV3-1 (or the pseudogene TRBV3-2) and TRBJ1-4; 7 nucleotides agree with TRBD1. V lost 4 bases to trimming and J lost 8 bases; unmatched junction nucleotides: 13. Germline V gene data show CDR1 as LGHDT and CDR2 as YNNKEL (reference sequence). The CDR3 contains 16 residues.

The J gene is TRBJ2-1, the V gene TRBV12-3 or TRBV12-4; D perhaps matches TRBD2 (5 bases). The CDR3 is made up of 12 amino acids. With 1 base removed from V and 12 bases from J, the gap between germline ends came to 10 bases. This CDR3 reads CASSLGELGQFF. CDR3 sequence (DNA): TGTGCCAGCAGTTTAGGGGAGTTGGGGCAGTTCTTC.